The present entry profiles one T cell receptor (beta chain) with its context. With 0 bases removed from V and 0 bases from J, the gap between germline ends came to 15 bases. The CDR3 sequence is 18 residues long. Per the germline V gene, CDR1 is LNHNV and CDR2 is YYDKDF (reference sequence). The data were taken from a study of blood T cell repertoires in COVID-19. Study-level background: Samples taken during acute and convalescent COVID-19 were collected in the United States, Italy and Spain. T cells, B-cell-depleted T cells, or PBMCs supplied cDNA or gDNA.

Enrollment of patients from Seattle took place during active infection, with longitudinal follow-up. This table comes from immunoSEQ multiplex PCR, and its TCRdb copy is limited to in-frame clones, with some not included. The repertoire holds about 250,000 clones, with around 89% as singletons. Sample: peripheral blood. The TCR sequence derives from a woman in her 30s with COVID-19, enrolled during active disease. The chain uses TRBV15 and TRBJ1-5; D is unresolved. This CDR3 reads CATSRDVHTSYSNQPQHF. The CDR3 DNA reads TGTGCCACCAGCAGAGATGTTCACACAAGTTATAGCAATCAGCCCCAGCATTTT.